This T cell receptor (beta chain) was documented in a study of blood T cell repertoires in COVID-19 (dated by TCRdb to about 2020). For context, the study as a whole: Collaborator samples came from the United States, Italy and Spain and covered acute and convalescent phases of COVID-19. The samples were drawn from two sources: the first 160 participants of the ongoing ImmuneRACE study, and approximately 1,300 subjects contributed by 6 global collaborators. The repertoires were released in a freely available public database meant as a resource for research on the immune response to SARS-CoV-2. Subjects who had been exposed to COVID-19, were actively infected with it, or had recovered from it provided the deeply sampled blood TCRbeta repertoires that made up the dataset. The material from the prospective study consisted of cDNA or gDNA derived from T cells, B-cell-depleted T cells, or PBMCs. The sample metadata nearly always contained a de-identified subject ID, COVID-19 status, age in years and sex. HLA class I and class II types, where available, came from metadata supplied by the sample provider rather than from assay-based typing. What the research found in general, with its limitations: Clinical and demographic metadata were provided uncurated, with the amount varying by source and participant.

The immunoSEQ Assay, a bias-controlled multiplex PCR, was used to amplify TCRbeta CDR3 regions from genomic DNA. As for how the authors treated the data: The number of nucleated cells in each sample was estimated by amplification of reference gene primers within the assay. To quantify the absolute abundance of each unique TCRbeta CDR3 rearrangement, sequence reads were collapsed and filtered. For each sample, productive Simpson clonality was calculated by taking the square root of Simpson's diversity index across productive rearrangements. TCRdb stores this immuneACCESS table with in-frame sequences only. Part of the clones is absent; in the studies checked, under half of the shortfall reflects unresolved V genes, and no reason is known for the rest. That table is the source of V, J and clone size, and D and trimming were worked out from the DNA. This sample has about 250,000 clones in its table, and roughly three quarters of those were observed once. The ten biggest clones cover over 3% of the sample.

In regard to this clone: Which antigen it targets is not known. No much larger clone is present one base from it, and per-base qualities are unavailable.

Whole blood was collected in K2EDTA tubes by collaborating institutions according to the institutions' own protocols. Collaborator samples were shipped for TCRbeta analysis as frozen whole blood, isolated PBMCs, or DNA extracted from either sample type. Inclusive of the bounding cysteine and phenylalanine, the CDR3 is 14 residues long. The DNA shown is the 42-base CDR3, in frame from base 1. The chain is assembled from TRBV21-1 and TRBJ1-3; no DNA check was done on the table's D call, TRBD1. TRBV21-1 is tagged as a pseudogene. The source of this sequence is a woman aged 40 to 49 with active or convalescent COVID-19. The sequenced material came from peripheral blood. CDR3 protein: CASRFTVSGNTIYF. The sequenced DNA: TGTGCCAGCAGGTTTACAGTCTCTGGAAACACCATATATTTT.